What follows are 10 T cell receptor beta chains derived from one specimen sequenced in a study of B cell selection in AIRE deficiency. Sorting defined conventional CD4 T cells as CD4+CD127+. Profiled with immunoSEQ multiplex PCR; TCRdb holds only in-frame clones, not every one. In the table there are about 24,000 clones, approximately 96% of which are singletons. The sample consisted of CD4+CD127+ conventional T cells sorted from PBMCs. All receptors derive from a human donor in good health.

The chain uses TRBV6-5 and TRBJ2-6; maybe TRBD1 (5 bases). From germline, CDR1 is MNHEY and CDR2 SVGAGI. The CDR3 spans 15 residues. V was trimmed by 4 bases and J by 4 bases, leaving 11 bases between them. This chain's CDR3 is CASSLWGGGANVLTF. The CDR3, as DNA: TGTGCCAGCAGTTTATGGGGCGGCGGGGCCAACGTCCTGACTTTC.

This chain connects TRBV5-4 to TRBJ1-1, with 10 bases identical to TRBD1. V was pared by 5 bases and J by 1 base, with 8 bases of the junction left unmatched. This CDR3 has 16 residues. Germline CDR1 is SGHNT and CDR2 is YYREEE (reference sequence). In nucleotides, the CDR3 is TGTGCCAGCAGGCCTCGGACAGGGGGTCCGAACACTGAAGCTTTCTTT. This codes for CASRPRTGGPNTEAFF.

The chain's CDR3 is CASSGTSGKREQYF. The CDR3 DNA follows: TGTGCCAGCAGTGGGACTAGCGGGAAGAGGGAGCAGTACTTC. This chain joins TRBV6-1 and TRBJ2-7; TRBD2 aligns across 12 bases. V was clipped by 4 bases and J by 7 bases; unmatched bases: 5. Germline V gene data show CDR1 as MNHNS and CDR2 as SASEGT. The CDR3 consists of 14 residues.

The chain links TRBV7-9 to TRBJ1-1; 9 bases are a match to TRBD1. J gave up 4 bases and V 4 bases, and 4 bases lay outside the gene matches. Per the germline V gene, CDR1 is SEHNR and CDR2 is FQNEAQ (reference sequence). The CDR3 consists of 14 residues. DNA for the CDR3: TGTGCCAGCAGCTGGAAACAGGGGGCCACTGAAGCTTTCTTT. Protein product: CASSWKQGATEAFF.

This clone was counted a single time. V usage is TRBV7-3 and J usage is TRBJ2-1, with unresolved D. CDR1 and CDR2 (germline): SGHTA, FQGTGA. Trimming removed 4 bases at V and 3 bases at J, with 10 bases between. The CDR3 has 14 amino acids. As DNA, the CDR3 is TGTGCCAGCAGCTCATCGACGGTCTACAATGAGCAGTTCTTC. It specifies CASSSSTVYNEQFF.

The chain recombines TRBV13 with TRBJ2-7; D is unclear. The CDR3 sequence is 15 residues long. Germline lookup yields CDR1 PRHDT and CDR2 FYEKMQ (reference sequence). The V and J ends lost 0 bases and 6 bases respectively, with 15 bases between them. CDR3 bases: TGTGCCAGCAGCTTAGGCCCGCCGGTTGCAGGCGAGCAGTACTTC. This codes for CASSLGPPVAGEQYF.

The chain is built from TRBV5-4 and TRBJ2-7, with D perhaps TRBD1 or TRBD2 (5 bases each). This CDR3 region has 13 residues. The germline V gene has CDR1 SGHNT and CDR2 YYREEE (reference sequence). The V end was cut by 3 bases, the J end by 0 bases, with 7 bases between. DNA of the CDR3: TGTGCCAGCAGCTCCGGGACCTCCTACGAGCAGTACTTC. Amino acids: CASSSGTSYEQYF.

This sequence joins TRBV29-1 and TRBJ2-1; 9 bases are a match to TRBD2. CDR3 size: 15 residues. CDR1 is SQVTM, CDR2 ANQGSEA, per germline. V shed 4 bases and J 4 bases; nucleotides not matched to a gene: 8. The CDR3 sequence is CSVARGTSPYNEQFF. DNA of the CDR3: TGCAGCGTTGCGAGGGGGACTAGCCCGTACAATGAGCAGTTCTTC.

The chain employs TRBV5-4 and TRBJ2-1; no clear D gene. CDR1 is SGHNT and CDR2 is YYREEE in the germline V gene (reference sequence). Trimming left V 3 bases short and J 2 bases short, with 12 bases between. This CDR3 spans 15 amino acids. The CDR3 loop is CASSSSQAAYNEQFF. The CDR3, as DNA: TGTGCCAGCAGCTCGAGTCAGGCCGCCTACAATGAGCAGTTCTTC.

V gene TRBV5-1 combines with J gene TRBJ2-4; possibly TRBD1 or TRBD2 for D (5 bases each). V was clipped by 4 bases and J by 8 bases, with 13 bases between them. The CDR3 runs to 13 residues. Germline V gene data show CDR1 as SGHRS and CDR2 as YFSETQ. CDR3 residues: CASSPGPQDIQYF. The CDR3 region has the DNA TGCGCCAGCAGCCCGGGACCCCAGGACATTCAGTACTTC.